This T cell receptor (beta chain) emerged from a study of regulatory T cells in long-lasting Graves disease. As to time point: newly diagnosed GD, antithyroid drugs for less than 3 months. PBMC RNA was the source of the TCR library. The V gene lost 4 bases and the J gene lost 10 bases, with 14 bases spanning the gap. The CDR3 length is 12 residues. Germline CDR1 and CDR2: SGDLS and YYNGEE. Building of the TCR beta libraries involved iRepertoire HTBI primers and Arm-PCR of CDR3 regions. Using its own MiXCR run on the multiplex PCR reads, TCRdb lists one record per CDR3 protein. The sample includes about 530,000 distinct CDR3 sequences, about 16% of them seen just once. This clonotype has more than one count but fewer than ten. These data also featured in a second study, about T cells in Graves' hyperthyroidism and ophthalmopathy.

This chain connects TRBV9 to TRBJ1-2; perhaps TRBD1 as D (5 bases). The source of this sequence is a woman aged 35-60 years with Graves disease. The sample was peripheral blood mononuclear cells (PBMCs), taken at new diagnosis, from a patient treated with antithyroid drugs. The CDR3 bases are TGTGCCAGCAGCAAAGAGGGGATTTACTACACCTTC. Protein product: CASSKEGIYYTF.